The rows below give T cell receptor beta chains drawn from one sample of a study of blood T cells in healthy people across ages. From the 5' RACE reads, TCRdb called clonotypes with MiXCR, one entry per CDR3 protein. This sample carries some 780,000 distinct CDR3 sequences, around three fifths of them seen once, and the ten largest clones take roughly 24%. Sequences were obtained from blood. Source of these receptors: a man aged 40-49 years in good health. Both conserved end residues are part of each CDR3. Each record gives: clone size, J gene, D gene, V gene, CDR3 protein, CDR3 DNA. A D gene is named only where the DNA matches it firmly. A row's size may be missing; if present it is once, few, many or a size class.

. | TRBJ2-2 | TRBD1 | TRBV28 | CAPVRGYTGELFF | TGTGCCCCCGTCAGGGGGTACACCGGGGAGCTGTTTTTT
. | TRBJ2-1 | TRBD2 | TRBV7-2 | CASSRRASGGTYNEQFF | TGTGCCAGCAGCCGGCGCGCTAGCGGGGGTACCTACAATGAGCAGTTCTTC
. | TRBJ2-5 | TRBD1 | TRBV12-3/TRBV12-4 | CASSPLTGGGKETQYF | TGTGCCAGCAGTCCCCTTACAGGGGGCGGAAAGGAGACCCAGTACTTC
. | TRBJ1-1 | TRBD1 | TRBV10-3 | CAISRATGGRTDEAFF | TGTGCCATCAGTAGGGCGACAGGGGGCCGGACGGATGAAGCTTTCTTT
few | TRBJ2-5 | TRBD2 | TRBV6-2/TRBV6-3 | CASRTSGSRETQYF | TGTGCCAGCAGAACTAGCGGGAGCCGAGAGACCCAGTACTTC
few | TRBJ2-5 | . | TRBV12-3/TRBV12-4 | CASSRDSSATQYF | TGTGCCAGCAGCCGCGACAGCTCAGCGACCCAGTACTTC
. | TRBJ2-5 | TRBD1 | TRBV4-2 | CASSQDGTGLIGETQYF | TGTGCCAGCAGCCAAGACGGGACAGGGTTAATTGGAGAGACCCAGTACTTC
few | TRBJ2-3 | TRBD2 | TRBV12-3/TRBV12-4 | CASSVLAGVTTDTQYF | TGTGCCAGCAGTGTTCTAGCGGGGGTGACCACAGATACGCAGTATTTT
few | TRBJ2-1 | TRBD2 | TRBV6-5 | CASSYQLAGDHNEQFF | TGTGCCAGCAGTTACCAGCTAGCGGGGGACCACAATGAGCAGTTCTTC
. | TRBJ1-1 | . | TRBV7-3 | CASSSPGQHTEAFF | TGTGCCAGCAGCTCACCCGGTCAGCACACTGAAGCTTTCTTT
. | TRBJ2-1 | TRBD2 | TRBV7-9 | CASSLAAGTPRLAGGPRSYNEQFF | TGTGCCAGCAGCTTAGCTGCCGGGACACCAAGACTAGCGGGGGGTCCCCGTTCCTACAATGAGCAGTTCTTC
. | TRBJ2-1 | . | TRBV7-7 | CASSLEAATYNEQFF | TGTGCTAGCAGCTTAGAGGCAGCTACCTACAATGAGCAGTTCTTC
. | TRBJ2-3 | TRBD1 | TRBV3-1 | CASSRRTGGTDTQYF | TGTGCCAGCAGCCGGCGGACAGGGGGCACAGATACGCAGTATTTT
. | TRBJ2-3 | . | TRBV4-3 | CASSRRWADTQYF | TGCGCCAGCAGCCGTAGGTGGGCAGATACGCAGTATTTT
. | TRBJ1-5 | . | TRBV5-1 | CASSLDGIYSTLQHF | TGCGCCAGCAGCTTGGACGGGATATACTCCACCCTCCAGCATTTT
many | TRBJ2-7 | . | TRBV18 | CASSPRDGSYEQYF | TGTGCCAGCTCACCCCGGGACGGGTCCTACGAGCAGTACTTC
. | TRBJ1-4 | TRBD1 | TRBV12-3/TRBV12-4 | CASRTGGSVKLFF | TGTGCCAGCAGGACAGGGGGTAGTGTAAAACTGTTTTTT
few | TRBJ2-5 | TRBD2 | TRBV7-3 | CASSFSAGVETQYF | TGTGCCAGCAGCTTTTCGGCGGGAGTGGAGACCCAGTACTTC
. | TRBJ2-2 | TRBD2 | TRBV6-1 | CASSHTGTTLGSGELFF | TGTGCCAGCAGCCATACCGGGACTACATTGGGGTCCGGGGAGCTGTTTTTT
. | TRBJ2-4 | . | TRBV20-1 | CSARSLQGQNIQYF | TGCAGTGCTAGATCGCTACAGGGTCAAAACATTCAGTACTTC